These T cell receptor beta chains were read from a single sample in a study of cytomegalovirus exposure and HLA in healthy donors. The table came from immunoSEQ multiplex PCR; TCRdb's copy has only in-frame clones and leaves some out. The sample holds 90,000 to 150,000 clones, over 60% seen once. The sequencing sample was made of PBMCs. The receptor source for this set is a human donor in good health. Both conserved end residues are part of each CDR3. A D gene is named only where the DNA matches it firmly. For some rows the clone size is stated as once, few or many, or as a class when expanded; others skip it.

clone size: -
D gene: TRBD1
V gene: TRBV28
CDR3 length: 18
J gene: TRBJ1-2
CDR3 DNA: TGTGCCAGCAGTTCCGCATCCTTCGACAGGGTTCCTCACTATGGCTACACCTTC
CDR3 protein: CASSSASFDRVPHYGYTF

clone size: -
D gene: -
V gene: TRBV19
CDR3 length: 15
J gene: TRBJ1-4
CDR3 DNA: TGTGCCAGTAGTTGGGTTACAGGGTGGGATGAAAAACTGTTTTTT
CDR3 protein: CASSWVTGWDEKLFF

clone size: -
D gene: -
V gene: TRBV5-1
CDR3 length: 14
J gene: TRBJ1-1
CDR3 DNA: TGCGCCAGCAGTCGGGGCGGGAGGAGCACTGAAGCTTTCTTT
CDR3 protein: CASSRGGRSTEAFF

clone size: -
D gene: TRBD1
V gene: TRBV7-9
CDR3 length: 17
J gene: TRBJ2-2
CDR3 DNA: TGTGCCAGCAGCCAAAAAACCGGGACAGAGAACACCGGGGAGCTGTTTTTT
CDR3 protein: CASSQKTGTENTGELFF

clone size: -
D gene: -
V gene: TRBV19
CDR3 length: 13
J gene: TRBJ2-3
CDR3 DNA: TGTGCCAGTAGTATGCAGGGTAGAGATACGCAGTATTTT
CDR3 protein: CASSMQGRDTQYF

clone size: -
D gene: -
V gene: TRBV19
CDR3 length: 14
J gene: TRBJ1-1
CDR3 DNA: TGTGCCAGTAGTATAGGACAGAAGAACACTGAAGCTTTCTTT
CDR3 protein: CASSIGQKNTEAFF

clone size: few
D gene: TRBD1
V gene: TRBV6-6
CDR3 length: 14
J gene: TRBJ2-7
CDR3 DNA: TGTGCCAGCAGTCTGGGACAGGGGGCCTACGAGCAGTACTTC
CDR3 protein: CASSLGQGAYEQYF

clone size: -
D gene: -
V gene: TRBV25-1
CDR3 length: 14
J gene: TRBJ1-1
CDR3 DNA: TGTGCCAGCAGTGACGTCAGGATGAACACTGAAGCTTTCTTT
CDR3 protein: CASSDVRMNTEAFF

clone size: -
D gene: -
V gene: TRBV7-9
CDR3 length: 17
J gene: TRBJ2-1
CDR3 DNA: TGTGCCAGCAGCTTAGGCTCTCTAGGGGGAGGGAAGAATGAGCAGTTCTTC
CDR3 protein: CASSLGSLGGGKNEQFF

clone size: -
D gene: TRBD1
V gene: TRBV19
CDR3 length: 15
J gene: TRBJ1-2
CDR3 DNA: TGTGCCAGTAGTATCGGAGGGACAGGGCGGAAAGGCTACACCTTC
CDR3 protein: CASSIGGTGRKGYTF

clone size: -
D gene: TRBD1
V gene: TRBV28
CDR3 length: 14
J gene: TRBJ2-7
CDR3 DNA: TGTGCCAGCAACCCGGGACAGGGATTCTACGAGCAGTACTTC
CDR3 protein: CASNPGQGFYEQYF

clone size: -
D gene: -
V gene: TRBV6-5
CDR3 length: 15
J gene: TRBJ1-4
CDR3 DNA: TGTGCCAGCAGTTACTCGGGGGGGCGGGGAGAAAAACTGTTTTTT
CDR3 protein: CASSYSGGRGEKLFF

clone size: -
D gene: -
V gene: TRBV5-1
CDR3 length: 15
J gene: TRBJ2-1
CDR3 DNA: TGCGCCAGCAGCTTGGTGGCGGTGTCTGGAAATGAGCAGTTCTTC
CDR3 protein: CASSLVAVSGNEQFF

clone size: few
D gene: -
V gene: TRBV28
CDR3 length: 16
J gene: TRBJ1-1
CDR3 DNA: TGTGCCAGCAGTCCCGACAGGTTGGGGGTGAACACTGAAGCTTTCTTT
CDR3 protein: CASSPDRLGVNTEAFF

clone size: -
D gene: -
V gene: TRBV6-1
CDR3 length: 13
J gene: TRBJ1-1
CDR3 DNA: TGTGCCAGCAGTGAAGGCCAGGTCACTGAAGCTTTCTTT
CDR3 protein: CASSEGQVTEAFF

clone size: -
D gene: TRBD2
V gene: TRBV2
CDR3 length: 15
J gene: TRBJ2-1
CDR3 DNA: TGTGCCAGCAGCAGACTAGCGGGAGCCCGAGGTGAGCAGTTCTTC
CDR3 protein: CASSRLAGARGEQFF

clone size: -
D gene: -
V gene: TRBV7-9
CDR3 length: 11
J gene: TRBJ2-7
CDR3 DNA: TGTGCCAGCCAGCGGTTTGGCGAGCAGTACTTC
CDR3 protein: CASQRFGEQYF

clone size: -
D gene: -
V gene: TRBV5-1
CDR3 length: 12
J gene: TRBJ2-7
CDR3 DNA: TGTGCCAGCAGCTTGGCCTTAGAGGAGCAGTACTTC
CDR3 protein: CASSLALEEQYF

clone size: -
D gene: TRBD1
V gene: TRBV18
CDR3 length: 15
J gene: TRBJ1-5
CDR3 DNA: TGTGCCAGCTCACCAGGGACAGGGGGCAATCAGCCCCAGCATTTT
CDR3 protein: CASSPGTGGNQPQHF

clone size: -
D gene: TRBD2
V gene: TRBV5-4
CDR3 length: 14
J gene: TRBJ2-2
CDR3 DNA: TGTGCCAGCAGCCTAGCGGGAAACACCGGGGAGCTGTTTTTT
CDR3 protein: CASSLAGNTGELFF

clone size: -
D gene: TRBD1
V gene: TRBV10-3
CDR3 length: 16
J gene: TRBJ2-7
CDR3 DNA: TGTGCCATCAGTGAGTCTCGGGGACAGGGTTCCTACGAGCAGTACTTC
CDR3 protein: CAISESRGQGSYEQYF

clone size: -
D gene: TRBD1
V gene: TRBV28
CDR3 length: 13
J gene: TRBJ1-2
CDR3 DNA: TGTGCCAGCAGTTTCGGACAGGGGCTTGGCTACACCTTC
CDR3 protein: CASSFGQGLGYTF

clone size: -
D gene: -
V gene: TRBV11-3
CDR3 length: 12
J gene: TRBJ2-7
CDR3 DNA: TGTGCCAGCAGCCCGGACAGTTACGAGCAGTACTTC
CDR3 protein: CASSPDSYEQYF

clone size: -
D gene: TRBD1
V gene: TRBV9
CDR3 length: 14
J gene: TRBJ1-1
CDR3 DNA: TGTGCCAGCAGCCCAACAGGGGGGCACACTGAAGCTTTCTTT
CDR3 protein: CASSPTGGHTEAFF

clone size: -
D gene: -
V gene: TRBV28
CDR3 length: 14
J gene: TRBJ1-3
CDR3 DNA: TGTGCCAGCAGGCCCCTTTACACTGGAAACACCATATATTTT
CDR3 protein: CASRPLYTGNTIYF

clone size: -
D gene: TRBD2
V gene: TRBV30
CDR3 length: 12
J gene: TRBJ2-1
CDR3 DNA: TGTGCCTGGGGGGGGGTATCTAATGAGCAGTTCTTC
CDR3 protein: CAWGGVSNEQFF

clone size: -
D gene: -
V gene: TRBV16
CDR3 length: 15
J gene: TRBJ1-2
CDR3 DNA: TGTGCCAGCAGCCAATCGTCAGGGTGGGGCTATGGCTACACCTTC
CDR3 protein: CASSQSSGWGYGYTF

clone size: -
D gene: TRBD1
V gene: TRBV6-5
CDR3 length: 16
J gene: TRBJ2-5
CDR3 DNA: TGTGCCAGCAGTTATATGACCGGGACAGGGGTGGGTGAGCAGTACTTC
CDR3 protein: CASSYMTGTGVGEQYF

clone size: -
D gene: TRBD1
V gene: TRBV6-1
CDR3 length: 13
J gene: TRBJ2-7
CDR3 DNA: TGTGCCAGCAGCCCAGGGGGAGTGCACGAGCAGTACTTC
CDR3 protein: CASSPGGVHEQYF

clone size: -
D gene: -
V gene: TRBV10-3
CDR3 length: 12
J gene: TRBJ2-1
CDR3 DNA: TGTGCCATCAGTGAACGGGACAATGAGCAGTTCTTC
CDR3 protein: CAISERDNEQFF

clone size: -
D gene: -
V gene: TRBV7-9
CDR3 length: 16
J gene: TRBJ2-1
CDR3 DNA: TGTGCCAGCAGCCCGCTCCGGGGGAGTCGCGGGAATGAGCAGTTCTTC
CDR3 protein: CASSPLRGSRGNEQFF

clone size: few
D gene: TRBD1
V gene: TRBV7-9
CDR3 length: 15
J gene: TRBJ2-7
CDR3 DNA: TGTGCCAGCAGCTTAGTTGGGACAGGGTCCTACGAGCAGTACTTC
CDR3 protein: CASSLVGTGSYEQYF

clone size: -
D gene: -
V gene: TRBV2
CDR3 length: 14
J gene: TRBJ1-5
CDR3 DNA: TGTGCCAGCACAGGGGATTATAGCAATCAGCCCCAGCATTTT
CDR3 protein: CASTGDYSNQPQHF

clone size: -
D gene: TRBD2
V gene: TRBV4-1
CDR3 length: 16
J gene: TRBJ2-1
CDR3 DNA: TGCGCCAGCAGCCAAGATCTAGCGGGAGGGTACAATGAGCAGTTCTTC
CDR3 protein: CASSQDLAGGYNEQFF

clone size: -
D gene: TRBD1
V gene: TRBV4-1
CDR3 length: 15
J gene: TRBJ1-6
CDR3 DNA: TGCGCCAGCAGCCAGGACAGGTCTTATAATTCACCCCTCCACTTT
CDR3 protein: CASSQDRSYNSPLHF

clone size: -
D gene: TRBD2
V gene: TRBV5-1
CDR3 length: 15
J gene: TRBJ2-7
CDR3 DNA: TGCGCCAGCAGTGGCCTAGCGGGGGCTTCCTACGAGCAGTACTTC
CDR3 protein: CASSGLAGASYEQYF

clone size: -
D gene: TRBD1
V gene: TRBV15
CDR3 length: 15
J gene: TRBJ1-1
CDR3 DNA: TGTGCCACCAGCACCCCCGGACAGGGGACACCTGAAGCTTTCTTT
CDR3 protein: CATSTPGQGTPEAFF

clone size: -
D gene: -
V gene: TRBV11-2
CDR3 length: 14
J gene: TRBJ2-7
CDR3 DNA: TGTGCCAGCAGCTCAGGAGGGAGCTCCTACGAGCAGTACTTC
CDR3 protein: CASSSGGSSYEQYF

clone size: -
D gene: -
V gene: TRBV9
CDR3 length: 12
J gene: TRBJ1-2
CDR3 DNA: TGTGCCAGCAGCGTAGTGGGCAGGGTTACAATTTTC
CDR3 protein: CASSVVGRVTIF

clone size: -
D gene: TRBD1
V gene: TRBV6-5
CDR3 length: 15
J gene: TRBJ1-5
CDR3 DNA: TGTGCCAGCAGCTCCGACAGGGAGAGCAATCAGCCCCAGCATTTT
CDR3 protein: CASSSDRESNQPQHF

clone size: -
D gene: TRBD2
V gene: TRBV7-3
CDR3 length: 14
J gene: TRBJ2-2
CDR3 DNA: TGTGCCAGCAGCTTAACGGCTAGCGGGGGGGAGCTGTTTTTT
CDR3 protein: CASSLTASGGELFF

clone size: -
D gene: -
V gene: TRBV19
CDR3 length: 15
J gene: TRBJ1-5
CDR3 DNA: TGTGCCAGTAGTACCGACGACAGTAGCAATCAGCCCCAGCATTTT
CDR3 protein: CASSTDDSSNQPQHF